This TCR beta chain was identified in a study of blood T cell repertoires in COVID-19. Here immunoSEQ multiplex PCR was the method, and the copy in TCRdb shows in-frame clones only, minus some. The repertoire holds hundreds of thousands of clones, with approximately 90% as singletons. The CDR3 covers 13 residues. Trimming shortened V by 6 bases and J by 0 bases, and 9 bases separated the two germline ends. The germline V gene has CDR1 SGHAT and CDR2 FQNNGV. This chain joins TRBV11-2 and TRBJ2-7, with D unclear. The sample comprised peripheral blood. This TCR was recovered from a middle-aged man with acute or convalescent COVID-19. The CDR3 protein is CASRTYSSYEQYF. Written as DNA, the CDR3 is TGTGCCAGCAGGACGTACAGCTCCTACGAGCAGTACTTC.